One sample yielded the 23 T cell receptor beta chains listed below, sequenced in a study of T cells in Graves' hyperthyroidism and ophthalmopathy. Authors of the study amplified TCR beta CDR3 regions from RNA transcripts. TCR CDR3 underwent first-round RT-PCR with the HTBI primer set. TCRdb fed the multiplex PCR reads into MiXCR, producing one record per CDR3 protein. The sample carries around 530,000 distinct CDR3 sequences, 17% recorded once. The sequencing input was blood. The receptors were sampled from a woman under 30 with Graves' ophthalmopathy.

The chain is built from TRBV6-6 and TRBJ1-3; TRBD1 might be the D (6 bases). Germline V gives CDR1 MNHNY, CDR2 SVGAGI (reference sequence). The V end lost 0 bases, the J end lost 2 bases, and 8 bases lay between the germline ends. The CDR3 is made up of 15 amino acids. The CDR3 region is CASSYSQGPGNTIYF. The CDR3 DNA sequence: TGTGCCAGCAGTTACTCACAGGGTCCTGGAAACACCATATATTTT.

The chain combines TRBV4-3 with TRBJ2-7; 11 positions agree with TRBD2. CDR1 is LGHNA, CDR2 YSLEER, per germline. There are 15 residues in the CDR3. Germline trimming cut 0 bases from V and 4 bases from J; bases unmatched to any gene: 2. In nucleotides, the CDR3 is TGCGCCAGCAGCCAAGAGTCTAGCGGGAGGTACGAGCAGTACTTC. It specifies CASSQESSGRYEQYF.

This clonotype turned up a few times. V is TRBV20-1 and J is TRBJ1-1; 9 nucleotides align to TRBD1. With 5 bases clipped from V and 4 bases from J, the junction kept 5 bases outside the gene matches. This CDR3 comprises 13 residues. Germline-derived CDR1 and CDR2 are DFQATT and SNEGSKA (reference sequence). CDR3 coding DNA: TGCAGTGCTCTTGGGACAGGGACCACTGAAGCTTTCTTT. As protein: CSALGTGTTEAFF.

The chain joins TRBV7-2 to TRBJ1-1; D gene uncertain. The V and J ends lost 2 bases and 8 bases respectively, with 27 bases between them. The V gene's germline CDR1 is SGHTA and CDR2 FQGNSA. The CDR3 consists of 18 residues. In DNA form, the CDR3 reads TGTGCCAGCAGCTTAAAGGTCCCTGGCATACCCCTTTCGGGAGAAGCTTTCTTT. Encoded protein: CASSLKVPGIPLSGEAFF.

The CDR3: CASSYIGAVGYGYTF. The CDR3 DNA reads TGTGCCAGCAGTTATATAGGGGCCGTGGGCTATGGCTACACCTTC. The chain employs TRBV6-5 and TRBJ1-2, with a weak D call TRBD1 (5 bases). Germline V gives CDR1 MNHEY, CDR2 SVGAGI. V lost 3 bases and J 4 bases, leaving 15 bases between the germline ends. The CDR3 length is 15 residues.

This clonotype turned up a few times. The chain joins TRBV7-9 to TRBJ2-1; D perhaps matches TRBD2 (7 bases). V lost 0 bases and J 8 bases, leaving 14 bases between the germline ends. The CDR3 runs to 15 residues. The germline V gene has CDR1 SEHNR and CDR2 FQNEAQ (reference sequence). CDR3 residues: CASSLAGGRGYEQFF. The CDR3 coding sequence is TGTGCCAGCAGCTTAGCGGGGGGGCGGGGATATGAGCAGTTCTTC.

The chain has TRBV10-3 and TRBJ2-7, with D perhaps matching TRBD2 (5 bases). Trimming removed 4 bases at V and 2 bases at J, with 27 bases between. Germline V gene data show CDR1 as ENHRY and CDR2 as SYGVKD. This CDR3 contains 19 residues. The chain's CDR3 is CAISAFGDPPTNTAYEQYF. The CDR3 bases are TGTGCCATCAGTGCGTTCGGTGATCCGCCGACTAATACTGCCTACGAGCAGTACTTC.

This clonotype was seen many times. The rearrangement uses TRBV18 and TRBJ2-1; 14 positions agree with TRBD2. Trimming took 1 base from V and 10 from J; bases not matched to a gene: 3. Germline V gene lookup returns CDR1 KGHSH and CDR2 LQKENI. There are 15 residues in the CDR3. CDR3 nucleotide sequence: TGTGCCAGCTCACCACGTGGACTAGCGGGAGGCGAGCAGTTCTTC. Translated, it gives CASSPRGLAGGEQFF.

The CDR3 spells CASSLLARGGNYEQYF. CDR3 in DNA: TGTGCCAGCAGCTTATTGGCCAGAGGGGGTAACTACGAGCAGTACTTC. The J gene is TRBJ2-7, the V gene TRBV11-2, with TRBD1 as a possible D gene (6 bases). This CDR3 has 16 residues. The V gene lost 2 bases and the J gene lost 3 bases, with 17 bases spanning the gap. Germline CDR1 is SGHAT and CDR2 is FQNNGV.

The chain recombines TRBV28 with TRBJ2-5; unclear D gene. The CDR3 consists of 12 residues. Trimming removed 2 bases from V and 7 bases from J, with 8 bases in between. The germline V gene has CDR1 MDHEN and CDR2 SYDVKM. The CDR3 is CASSLLWGTQYF. The DNA of the CDR3 is TGTGCCAGCAGTTTACTTTGGGGGACCCAGTACTTC.

The chain joins TRBV15 to TRBJ2-5; 8 bases agree with TRBD1. The CDR3 is 15 residues long. V lost 2 bases to trimming and J lost 0 bases; unmatched junction nucleotides: 2. The germline gives CDR1 LNHNV, CDR2 YYDKDF (reference sequence). The CDR3 DNA follows: TGTGCCACCAGCAGACAGGGGGCGTACCAAGAGACCCAGTACTTC. Amino acids: CATSRQGAYQETQYF.

The V gene is TRBV24-1, the J gene TRBJ1-2; D is unclear. The V end lost 4 bases, the J end lost 8 bases, and 10 bases lay between the germline ends. This CDR3 comprises 12 residues. Looked up from germline, CDR1 is KGHDR and CDR2 is SFDVKD. CDR3 amino acids: CATSEGGRGYTF. CDR3 sequence (DNA): TGTGCCACCAGTGAAGGAGGACGCGGCTACACCTTC.

This clonotype was counted ten times or more. The J gene is TRBJ1-2, the V gene TRBV7-2; 7 positions agree with TRBD1. V lost 6 bases and J lost 7; bases outside the gene matches: 11. The CDR3 is 14 residues long. CDR1 is SGHTA, CDR2 FQGNSA, per germline. The CDR3 DNA is TGTGCCAGCAGGAGCGAGAGGGGGCGCGTTGGCTACACCTTC. Protein product: CASRSERGRVGYTF.

The chain has TRBV3-1 and TRBJ2-1; 8 bases are shared with TRBD1. Germline CDR1 is LGHDT and CDR2 is YNNKEL (reference sequence). The CDR3 length is 16 residues. The V gene end was trimmed by 1 base and the J gene end by 9 bases; junction bases not matched to a gene: 11. CDR3 sequence (DNA): TGTGCCAGCAGCCAAGCAGTCCGGACAGGGTTCGGTGAGCAGTTCTTC. Translation gives CASSQAVRTGFGEQFF.

This clonotype came up many times. The chain combines TRBV6-2 or TRBV6-3 with TRBJ2-5, with 10 bases lining up with TRBD2. From germline, CDR1 is MNHEY and CDR2 SVGEGT. V lost 10 bases and J lost 3; bases outside the gene matches: 5. The CDR3 has 13 amino acids. CDR3 DNA: TGTGCCATCCTAGCGGGGGAAAAAGAGACCCAGTACTTC. Protein sequence: CAILAGEKETQYF.

The V call is TRBV11-2, the J call TRBJ2-1, with TRBD2 identical over 9 bases. V lost 4 bases, J lost 0 bases, and 19 bases stayed unmatched. CDR3 length equals 21 residues. Per germline, CDR1 SGHAT and CDR2 FQNNGV. The CDR3 reads CASSSTLPGLAAASSYNEQFF. CDR3 sequence (DNA): TGTGCCAGCAGCTCCACCCTACCGGGACTAGCAGCAGCCTCCTCCTACAATGAGCAGTTCTTC.

V and J are TRBV12-3 or TRBV12-4 and TRBJ1-2, with a weak D call TRBD1 (6 bases). The CDR3 extends over 15 amino acids. V gave up 5 bases and J gave up 3 bases, with 16 bases separating them. CDR3 amino acids: CASSAGTPLDYGYTF. CDR3 in DNA: TGTGCCAGCAGTGCCGGGACACCACTTGACTATGGCTACACCTTC.

This clonotype was recorded at least ten times. The V and J genes are TRBV7-9 and TRBJ2-5, with D possibly being TRBD2 (5 bases). The CDR3 contains 14 residues. Per the germline V gene, CDR1 is SEHNR and CDR2 is FQNEAQ (reference sequence). Trimming stripped 1 base from V and 5 bases from J, with 11 bases between. The CDR3 loop reads CASSLESGLETQYF. Here the CDR3 DNA reads TGTGCCAGCAGCTTAGAGTCGGGGTTGGAGACCCAGTACTTC.

This clonotype was recorded at least ten times. The J gene is TRBJ1-5, the V gene TRBV28; no reliable D call. CDR3 length: 17 amino acids. Germline loops: CDR1 MDHEN, CDR2 SYDVKM. The V and J ends lost 1 base and 0 bases respectively, with 13 bases between them. The CDR3 bases are TGTGCCAGCAGTTTATTTCCGGACGGTCATAGCAATCAGCCCCAGCATTTT. This sequence encodes CASSLFPDGHSNQPQHF.

A remark on this clonotype: Given a much more abundant clone one base away, this may be a read error. The chain uses TRBV19 and TRBJ1-5; D is perhaps TRBD1 (6 bases). Germline V lookup: CDR1 LNHDA, CDR2 SQIVND (reference sequence). V was trimmed by 1 base and J by 2 bases, leaving 6 bases between them. The CDR3 extends over 14 amino acids. The CDR3 DNA follows: TGTGCCAGTAGTATAGGACAGGGCAATCAGCCCCAGCATTTT. As protein: CASSIGQGNQPQHF. The complete variable domain, with remaining parts taken from reference TRBV19 and TRBJ1-5, reads DGGITQSPKYLFRKEGQNVTLSCEQNLNHDAMYWYRQDPGQGLRLIYYSQIVNDFQKGDIAEGYSVSREKKESFPLTVTSAQKNPTAFYLCASSIGQGNQPQHFGDGTRLSIL.

At least ten counts were recorded for this clonotype. This chain links TRBV28 with TRBJ1-5, with 7 bases fitting TRBD1. The CDR3 runs 17 residues. Germline loops: CDR1 MDHEN, CDR2 SYDVKM. With 4 bases clipped from V and 0 bases from J, the junction kept 9 bases outside the gene matches. CDR3 amino acids: CASSSTGQVLSNQPQHF. As DNA, the CDR3 is TGTGCCAGCAGTTCCACCGGACAGGTTCTTAGCAATCAGCCCCAGCATTTT.

CDR3 nucleotides: TGTGCCAGCAGGGGACAGGGGAATAGCAATCAGCCCCAGCATTTT. Translation: CASRGQGNSNQPQHF. The chain carries TRBV28 and TRBJ1-5, with TRBD1 identical over 10 bases. The junction had 2 bases not matched to a gene; V was cut back by 6 bases and J by 0 bases. CDR1 and CDR2 (germline): MDHEN, SYDVKM. This CDR3 contains 15 residues.

This clonotype appeared many times. This chain connects TRBV20-1 to TRBJ2-7, with 10 positions matching TRBD1. In germline, CDR1 is DFQATT, CDR2 SNEGSKA (reference sequence). V gave up 3 bases and J gave up 1 base; unmatched junction bases: 3. The length of the CDR3 is 14 residues. The CDR3 coding sequence is TGCAGTGCTAGCCGGGACAGGGGATCCTACGAGCAGTACTTC. Its protein is CSASRDRGSYEQYF.